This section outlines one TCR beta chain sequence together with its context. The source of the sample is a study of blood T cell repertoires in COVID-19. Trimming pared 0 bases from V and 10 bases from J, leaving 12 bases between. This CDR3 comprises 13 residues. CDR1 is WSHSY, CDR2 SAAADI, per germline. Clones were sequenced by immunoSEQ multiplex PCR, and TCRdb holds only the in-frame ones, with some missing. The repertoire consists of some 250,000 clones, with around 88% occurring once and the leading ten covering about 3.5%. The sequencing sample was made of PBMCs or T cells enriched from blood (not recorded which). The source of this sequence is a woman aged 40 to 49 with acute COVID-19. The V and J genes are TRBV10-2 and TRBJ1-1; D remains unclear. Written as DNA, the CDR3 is TGCGCCAGCAGTGAGTCCACGGCGGGTATAGCTTTCTTT. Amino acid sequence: CASSESTAGIAFF.